This TCR beta chain was retrieved from a study of T cell responses to AZD1222 COVID-19 vaccine. Produced via immunoSEQ multiplex PCR; TCRdb's table is partial and in-frame only. This sample has about 130,000 clones; 89% occur once, and the top ten carry over 8%. About this clone: Its antigen is still unknown.

The CDR3 extends over 13 amino acids. With 6 bases removed from V and 5 bases from J, the gap between germline ends came to 16 bases. Germline-derived CDR1 and CDR2 are SQVTM and ANQGSEA. Overall study findings and caveats: Most donors were white British, females outnumbered males, and clonal diversity was possibly underestimated.

This receptor was taken from an adult who received the AZD1222 COVID-19 vaccine. Sequenced material: peripheral blood, taken 28 days after the second AZD1222 dose. The chain links TRBV29-1 to TRBJ1-1; no firm D call. The CDR3 loop is CSVRDSWGTEAFF. CDR3 nucleotides: TGCAGCGTGCGGGATAGCTGGGGAACTGAAGCTTTCTTT.